This is a list of T cell receptor beta chains from one sample in a study of T cell changes during pregnancy in multiple sclerosis. The method was immunoSEQ multiplex PCR; TCRdb's version includes in-frame clones alone and lacks a portion of them. The sample holds approximately 90,000 clones, about 92% seen once. The sequences come from peripheral blood, collected after pregnancy. These receptors were collected from a female donor with multiple sclerosis, enrolled in a pregnancy study. Each CDR3 is given with its conserved first and last residue. A D gene is named only where the DNA matches it firmly. Clone size is given for some rows only: seen once, a few or many times, or a class if the clone is expanded.

d_call j_call cdr3_length clone_size v_call cdr3_aa
NA TRBJ1-1 13 few TRBV6-1 CASSDRENTEAFF
TRBD1 TRBJ2-4 18 NA TRBV5-1 CASSLDPTGLLAKNIQYF
NA TRBJ2-5 14 NA TRBV2 CASVAQGLQETQYF
NA TRBJ2-7 13 NA TRBV9 CASSFSGGGEQYF
NA TRBJ1-6 14 NA TRBV10-2 CASVGGLANSPLHF
NA TRBJ2-3 18 NA TRBV21-1 CASSKEDVGTASTDTQYF
NA TRBJ1-4 14 once TRBV6-5 CASSYGIRGEKLFF
TRBD1 TRBJ1-4 15 NA TRBV5-1 CASSLVGGGSEKLFF
TRBD2 TRBJ2-5 11 NA TRBV27 CASSTAGAQYF
NA TRBJ1-3 14 NA TRBV14 CASRRVGSGNTIYF
NA TRBJ2-7 14 NA TRBV6-1 CASSDWAQSYEQYF
TRBD2 TRBJ2-5 16 NA TRBV5-1 CASSVRWLAGAETQYF
TRBD1 TRBJ2-3 15 NA TRBV7-3 CASSRGGQYTDTQYF
TRBD2 TRBJ2-1 16 once TRBV30 CAWAEGLAGGPNEQFF
NA TRBJ1-1 15 NA TRBV7-2 CASSLVATGNPKAFF
TRBD1 TRBJ2-7 15 NA TRBV7-6 CASSSGTGSSYEQYF
NA TRBJ2-1 14 NA TRBV7-7 CASSHGGSYNEQFF
TRBD2 TRBJ2-2 15 NA TRBV11-3 CASSLGGGRTGELFF
NA TRBJ1-1 13 once TRBV7-3 CASSGGVGTEAFF
TRBD1 TRBJ2-7 13 NA TRBV2 CASTGQGFHEQYF
TRBD2 TRBJ2-7 14 NA TRBV10-3 CAINSGESSYEQYF
TRBD1 TRBJ1-4 14 once TRBV25-1 CASSPARGREKLFF
TRBD2 TRBJ2-1 17 NA TRBV9 CASSVEPSGGRDNEQFF
TRBD1 TRBJ2-1 12 once TRBV2 CASRTGGNEQFF
NA TRBJ2-4 14 NA TRBV25-1 CASSEGGTKNIQYF
NA TRBJ1-2 14 NA TRBV6-5 CASSDGGAWYGYTF
NA TRBJ2-4 16 once TRBV7-9 CASSRGGGVAKNIQYF
NA TRBJ2-7 13 once TRBV27 CASSGRAPYEQYF
TRBD2 TRBJ2-7 16 once TRBV11-2 CASSPIRREGTYEQYF
NA TRBJ1-1 15 NA TRBV19 CASRRQYGMNTEAFF
NA TRBJ2-3 15 NA TRBV30 CAWSRPGASTDTQYF
NA TRBJ2-3 11 NA TRBV20-1 CSARATNTQYF
NA TRBJ1-2 13 NA TRBV19 CASSLGVGGGYTF
TRBD1 TRBJ1-1 14 NA TRBV5-1 CASSQDRGNTEAFF
NA TRBJ1-2 14 NA TRBV7-2 CASSLAGTNYGYTF
TRBD1 TRBJ1-3 16 NA TRBV28 CASSSGQGGPGNTIYF
TRBD2 TRBJ2-5 16 NA TRBV7-2 CASSLSPTGGQETQYF
NA TRBJ1-2 16 NA TRBV27 CASSSIGGEGNYGYTF
TRBD2 TRBJ2-1 15 NA TRBV7-9 CASTPTSGTYNEQFF
TRBD1 TRBJ2-7 18 NA TRBV19 CASSIDGAGTGGSYEQYF
NA TRBJ1-4 14 NA TRBV6-1 CASSFLTTNEKLFF
NA TRBJ2-3 13 once TRBV29-1 CSVARGRADTQYF
NA TRBJ2-1 14 NA TRBV29-1 CSVEEGASSSEQFF
NA TRBJ1-5 13 NA TRBV2 CASRWDINQPQHF
TRBD1 TRBJ2-7 15 NA TRBV27 CASSSQGRPSGEQYF
NA TRBJ2-5 15 NA TRBV11-3 CASSLGRAETETQYF
NA TRBJ1-5 13 NA TRBV19 CASSTDRSGPQHF
NA TRBJ2-5 14 NA TRBV14 CASSPRTVGETQYF
NA TRBJ1-2 13 few TRBV21-1 CASSSYGFDGYTF
NA TRBJ1-3 16 NA TRBV7-8 CASSRSYSLAGNTIYF
NA TRBJ2-7 14 NA TRBV11-2 CASSPRTDAGEQYF
TRBD1 TRBJ2-4 13 NA TRBV9 CASSAPADRRFYF
NA TRBJ2-2 16 NA TRBV5-4 CASSGLGGPNTGELFF
TRBD2 TRBJ2-5 15 NA TRBV25-1 CASSDTLAGSETQYF
NA TRBJ1-3 16 NA TRBV5-4 CASSLDTGSGRNTIYF